The present T cell receptor (beta chain) was sequenced within a study of T cell responses to AZD1222 COVID-19 vaccine. Sequencing used immunoSEQ multiplex PCR; TCRdb keeps in-frame clones, though not all of them. The sample carries more than 90,000 clones, roughly 84% recorded once. Germline V lookup: CDR1 WSHSY, CDR2 SAAADI. V lost 6 bases and J lost 0, with 12 bases in between. This CDR3 is built from 15 residues. The receptor was derived from an adult who received the AZD1222 COVID-19 vaccine. The source was peripheral blood, collected 28 days after the second AZD1222 dose. V gene TRBV10-2 combines with J gene TRBJ2-1; possibly TRBD2 for D (6 bases). CDR3 loop: CASRPRDFSYNEQFF. The CDR3 DNA reads TGCGCCAGCAGACCCCGGGACTTCTCCTACAATGAGCAGTTCTTC.